These 15 T cell receptor beta chains were sequenced from one sample in a study of blood T cell repertoires in COVID-19. TCRdb's copy holds only in-frame clones and misses some; the assay was immunoSEQ multiplex PCR. The repertoire consists of roughly 230,000 clones, with about 87% occurring once and the leading ten covering over 1.5%. Sequences were obtained from peripheral blood. These receptor sequences come from a man between 65 and 80 years old with acute or convalescent COVID-19.

The chain uses TRBV5-5 and TRBJ1-5, with no clear D. V dropped 2 bases and J dropped 1 base, with 13 bases sitting between them. This CDR3 region has 16 residues. Germline CDR1 is SGHKS and CDR2 is YYEKEE (reference sequence). DNA of the CDR3: TGTGCCAGCAGCTTCGGACTATTTGGGAGCAATCAGCCCCAGCATTTT. Protein product: CASSFGLFGSNQPQHF.

The V gene is TRBV10-3, the J gene TRBJ1-2, with unresolved D. This CDR3 has 15 amino acids. The germline CDR1 and CDR2 sequences are ENHRY and SYGVKD. V was pared by 0 bases and J by 1 base, with 9 bases between. The CDR3 DNA is TGTGCCATCAGTGAGTCTGGAGGTGATAACTATGGCTACACCTTC. This sequence encodes CAISESGGDNYGYTF.

The rearrangement uses TRBV14 and TRBJ2-1; tentatively, D is TRBD1 (5 bases). Trimming cost V 3 bases and J 9 bases, with 24 bases left between them. CDR1 SGHDN and CDR2 FVKESK come from the germline V gene. CDR3 length equals 17 residues. This chain's CDR3 is CASSQVGRRVITGEQFF. The DNA of the CDR3 is TGTGCCAGCAGCCAGGTGGGCCGCAGGGTCATAACCGGTGAGCAGTTCTTC.

In its sample, this clone was seen a few times. The chain carries TRBV5-1 and TRBJ2-1; D remains unclear. V shed 0 bases and J shed 6 bases, with 13 bases lying between them. The length of the CDR3 is 15 residues. Per the germline V gene, CDR1 is SGHRS and CDR2 is YFSETQ. CDR3 protein: CASSLGRSGPNEQFF. As DNA, the CDR3 is TGCGCCAGCAGCTTGGGACGGTCAGGTCCCAATGAGCAGTTCTTC.

The chain has TRBV5-1 and TRBJ2-1; D not resolved. In germline, CDR1 is SGHRS, CDR2 YFSETQ. The V end lost 2 bases, the J end lost 10 bases, and 7 bases lay between the germline ends. The CDR3 is 11 residues long. In nucleotides, the CDR3 is TGCGCCAGCAGCTTCGAGTTAGAGCAGTTCTTC. This encodes CASSFELEQFF.

The chain is built from TRBV3-1 (or the pseudogene TRBV3-2) and TRBJ1-5; weak D call: TRBD1 (6 bases). The germline CDR1 and CDR2 sequences are LGHDT and YNNKEL (reference sequence). The CDR3 is 15 residues long. The V gene lost 0 bases and the J gene lost 7 bases, with 13 bases spanning the gap. CDR3 region: CASSQDGGSGQPQHF. In nucleotides, the CDR3 is TGTGCCAGCAGCCAAGATGGGGGCAGTGGGCAGCCCCAGCATTTT.

The CDR3 region is CASSFGGAEQYF. The CDR3 bases are TGTGCCAGCAGCTTCGGGGGGGCCGAGCAGTACTTC. This sequence joins TRBV5-6 and TRBJ2-7, with 8 bases matching TRBD2. The CDR3 is made up of 12 amino acids. Per the germline V gene, CDR1 is SGHDT and CDR2 is YYEEEE. V shed 2 bases, J shed 6 bases, and the junction held 1 base outside the gene matches. Complete variable domain (other parts from reference TRBV5-6 and TRBJ2-7): DAGVTQSPTHLIKTRGQQVTLRCSPKSGHDTVSWYQQALGQGPQFIFQYYEEEERQRGNFPDRFSGHQFPNYSSELNVNALLLGDSALYLCASSFGGAEQYFGPGTRLTVT.

Written as DNA, the CDR3 is TGTGCCAGCAGTAAAGGACAGGGGGCTACTGAAGCTTTCTTT. Its protein is CASSKGQGATEAFF. The gene calls are TRBV9 and TRBJ1-1; TRBD1 aligns across 11 bases. From germline, CDR1 is SGDLS and CDR2 YYNGEE. The V gene end was trimmed by 5 bases and the J gene end by 5 bases; junction bases not matched to a gene: 5. The CDR3 covers 14 residues.

Here the CDR3 reads CSVLGQETTYEQYF. DNA of the CDR3: TGCAGCGTTTTGGGACAGGAAACGACCTACGAGCAGTACTTC. The gene calls are TRBV29-1 and TRBJ2-7; 8 bases map to TRBD1. Trimming cost V 5 bases and J 2 bases; bases outside gene matches: 8. CDR1 and CDR2 from the germline V gene are SQVTM and ANQGSEA. The CDR3 has 14 residues.

The CDR3 reads CASSPGQKLGNEQFF. CDR3 bases: TGCGCCAGCAGCCCGGGACAGAAGTTGGGTAATGAGCAGTTCTTC. This chain connects TRBV5-1 to TRBJ2-1; TRBD1 agrees at 7 bases. CDR3 length equals 15 residues. V shed 4 bases and J 7 bases; nucleotides not matched to a gene: 11. Looked up from germline, CDR1 is SGHRS and CDR2 is YFSETQ. Complete variable domain (other parts from reference TRBV5-1 and TRBJ2-1): KAGVTQTPRYLIKTRGQQVTLSCSPISGHRSVSWYQQTPGQGLQFLFEYFSETQRNKGNFPGRFSGRQFSNSRSEMNVSTLELGDSALYLCASSPGQKLGNEQFFGPGTRLTVL.

The chain employs TRBV27 and TRBJ2-7; TRBD1 matches at 7 bases. The CDR3 is 15 residues long. The J segment lost 5 bases and the V segment lost 5 bases, leaving 12 bases of the junction unmatched. Germline CDR1 is MNHEY and CDR2 is SMNVEV (reference sequence). The CDR3 nucleotides read TGTGCCAGCAGTACGAGGGGGACAGTTCCTAACGAGCAGTACTTC. It encodes CASSTRGTVPNEQYF.

The chain couples TRBV28 to TRBJ1-2; D perhaps matches TRBD1 (5 bases). The CDR3 is 13 amino acids. Germline assignment: CDR1 MDHEN and CDR2 SYDVKM. Trimming removed 4 bases from V and 8 bases from J, with 14 bases in between. CDR3 bases: TGTGCCAGCAGTTCCCACGATGGGGCGGGCTACACCTTC. Residues: CASSSHDGAGYTF.

The chain recombines TRBV28 with TRBJ1-1; 8 bases line up with TRBD1. This CDR3 has 14 amino acids. Germline V gene sequence: CDR1 MDHEN, CDR2 SYDVKM. V gave up 6 bases and J gave up 7 bases; unmatched junction bases: 10. In nucleotides, the CDR3 is TGTGCCAGCAGCCGAAGTGACAGGGGCTTTGAAGCTTTCTTT. Residues: CASSRSDRGFEAFF.

The chain uses TRBV27 and TRBJ2-2; 12 positions match TRBD1. This CDR3 spans 17 amino acids. In germline, CDR1 is MNHEY, CDR2 SMNVEV (reference sequence). Losses at the gene ends were 4 bases for V and 5 bases for J; bases not matched to a gene: 8. The CDR3 loop reads CASSYGTGGARTGELFF. In DNA form, the CDR3 reads TGTGCCAGCAGTTATGGGACAGGGGGCGCGAGGACCGGGGAGCTGTTTTTT.

The chain is built from TRBV5-5 and TRBJ2-5; TRBD1 matches at 7 bases. V lost 5 bases, J lost 9 bases, and 10 bases stayed unmatched. CDR3 length: 13 residues. CDR1 is SGHKS and CDR2 is YYEKEE in the germline V gene (reference sequence). This CDR3 reads CASRWPGTDPQYF. For the CDR3, the DNA is TGTGCCAGCAGGTGGCCAGGGACAGATCCCCAGTACTTC.